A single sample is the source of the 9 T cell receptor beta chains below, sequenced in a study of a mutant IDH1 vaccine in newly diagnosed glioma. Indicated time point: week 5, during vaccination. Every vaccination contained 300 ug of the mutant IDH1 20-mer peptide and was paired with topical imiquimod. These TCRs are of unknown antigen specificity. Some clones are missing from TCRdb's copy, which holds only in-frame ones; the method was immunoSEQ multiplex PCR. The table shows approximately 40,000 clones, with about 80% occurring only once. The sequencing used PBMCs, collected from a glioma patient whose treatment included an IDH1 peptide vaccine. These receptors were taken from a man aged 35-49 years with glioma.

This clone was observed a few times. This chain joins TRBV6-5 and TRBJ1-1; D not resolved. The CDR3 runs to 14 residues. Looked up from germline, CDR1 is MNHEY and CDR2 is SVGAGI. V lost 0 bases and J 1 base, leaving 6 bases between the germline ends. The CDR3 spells CASSYSGRNTEAFF. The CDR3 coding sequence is TGTGCCAGCAGTTACTCCGGACGGAACACTGAAGCTTTCTTT.

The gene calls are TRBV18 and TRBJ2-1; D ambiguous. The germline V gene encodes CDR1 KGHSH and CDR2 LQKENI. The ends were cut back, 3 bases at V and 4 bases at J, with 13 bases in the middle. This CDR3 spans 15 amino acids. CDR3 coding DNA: TGTGCCAGCTCACCTACGTCGTACGGATACAATGAGCAGTTCTTC. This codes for CASSPTSYGYNEQFF.

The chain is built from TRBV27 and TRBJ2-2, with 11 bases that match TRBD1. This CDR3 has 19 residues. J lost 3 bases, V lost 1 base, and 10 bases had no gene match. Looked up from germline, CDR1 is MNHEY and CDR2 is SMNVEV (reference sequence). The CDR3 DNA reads TGTGCCAGCAGTTTATTTTGGACAGGGGGCTCGAGAGACACCGGGGAGCTGTTTTTT. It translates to CASSLFWTGGSRDTGELFF.

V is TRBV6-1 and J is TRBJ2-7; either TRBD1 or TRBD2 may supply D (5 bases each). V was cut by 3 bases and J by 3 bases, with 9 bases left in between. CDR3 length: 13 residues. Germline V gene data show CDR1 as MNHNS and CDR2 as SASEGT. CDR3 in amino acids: CASSDGDGYEQYF. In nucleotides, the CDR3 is TGTGCCAGCAGTGACGGGGACGGCTACGAGCAGTACTTC.

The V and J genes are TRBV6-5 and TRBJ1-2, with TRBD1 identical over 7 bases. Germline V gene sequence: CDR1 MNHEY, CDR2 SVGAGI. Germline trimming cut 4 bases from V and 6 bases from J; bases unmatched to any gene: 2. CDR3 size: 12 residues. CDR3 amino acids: CASSFTGDGYTF. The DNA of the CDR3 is TGTGCCAGCAGTTTCACAGGGGATGGCTACACCTTC.

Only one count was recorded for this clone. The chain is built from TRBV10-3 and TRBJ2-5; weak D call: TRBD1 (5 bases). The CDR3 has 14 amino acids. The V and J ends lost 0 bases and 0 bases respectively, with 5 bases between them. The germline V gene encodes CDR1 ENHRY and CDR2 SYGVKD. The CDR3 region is CAISESGHQETQYF. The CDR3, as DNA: TGTGCCATCAGTGAGTCGGGGCACCAAGAGACCCAGTACTTC.

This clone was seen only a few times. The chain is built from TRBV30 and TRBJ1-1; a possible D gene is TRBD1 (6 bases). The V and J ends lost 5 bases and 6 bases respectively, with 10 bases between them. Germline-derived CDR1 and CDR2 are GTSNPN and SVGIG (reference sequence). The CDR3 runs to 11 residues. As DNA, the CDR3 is TGTGCCTGGCGGACAGCGTCTGAAGCTTTCTTT. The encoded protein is CAWRTASEAFF.

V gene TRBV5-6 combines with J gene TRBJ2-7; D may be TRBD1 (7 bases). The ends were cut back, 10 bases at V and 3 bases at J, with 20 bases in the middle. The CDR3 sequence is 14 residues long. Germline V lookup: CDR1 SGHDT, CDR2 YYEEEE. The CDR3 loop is CALSGAGQFYEQYF. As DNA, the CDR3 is TGTGCCCTCTCCGGGGCGGGACAGTTCTACGAGCAGTACTTC.

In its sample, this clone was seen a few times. CDR3 amino acids: CASSLAPGQGRDNSPLHF. The CDR3 DNA reads TGCGCCAGCAGCTTGGCACCGGGACAGGGGAGAGATAATTCACCCCTCCACTTT. The rearrangement uses TRBV5-1 and TRBJ1-6; 10 bases map to TRBD1. Unmatched junction bases numbered 8, after V lost 0 bases and J lost 5 bases. Germline CDR1 and CDR2: SGHRS and YFSETQ. This CDR3 has 18 amino acids.